This T cell receptor beta chain came from a study of T-cell memory formation after mild COVID-19. Whole-study findings and limits: Among contracting clones, CD4+ were mainly CM/EM and CD8+ enriched in EMRA. CD4+ bias marked clones expanding day 15 to 37, unlike balanced contracting clones.

Of note for this clonotype: Its specificity is unknown.

UMIs and sample barcodes were carried by the TCR alpha and TCR beta cDNA libraries that 5'RACE produced using constant-segment primers. TCRdb reanalysed the 5' RACE reads using MiXCR and keeps one entry per CDR3 protein. Of over 350,000 distinct CDR3 sequences listed, roughly a quarter were seen once; the top ten hold 8.5% to 10%. The CDR3 sequence is 15 residues long. Per germline, CDR1 LGHNA and CDR2 YSLEER. V gave up 5 bases and J gave up 5 bases, with 16 bases separating them. The chain joins TRBV4-3 to TRBJ2-4; D is perhaps TRBD1 (6 bases). What was sequenced was PBMCs or a T cell subset sorted from them (not recorded which). This receptor was obtained from an adult woman who had mild COVID-19 (a few samples of this study predate the infection). Cell type and time point are not known. The CDR3 protein is CASSFGGGGENIQYF. The DNA of the CDR3 is TGCGCCAGCAGCTTCGGTGGGGGCGGCGAAAACATTCAGTACTTC.